What follows are 10 T cell receptor beta chains derived from one specimen sequenced in a study of blood T cell repertoires in COVID-19. Profiled with immunoSEQ multiplex PCR; TCRdb holds only in-frame clones, not every one. The sample contains roughly 320,000 clones, under 90% of which appear only once. Sequenced sample: PBMCs or T cells enriched from blood (not recorded which). The source is a man aged 30 to 45 who had recovered from COVID-19.

This clone was detected once. The rearrangement joins TRBV4-2 to TRBJ2-3, with TRBD2 identical over 8 bases. Germline values: CDR1 LGHNA, CDR2 YNFKEQ. The J segment lost 2 bases and the V segment lost 4 bases, leaving 8 bases of the junction unmatched. This CDR3 has 16 residues. The CDR3 region is CASSPNERGNTDTQYF. In DNA form, the CDR3 reads TGTGCCAGCAGCCCGAACGAGCGGGGGAACACAGATACGCAGTATTTT.

This chain links TRBV7-8 with TRBJ2-4, with 8 bases fitting TRBD2. This CDR3 region has 15 residues. Germline lookup yields CDR1 SGHVS and CDR2 FQNEAQ. V gave up 1 base and J gave up 6 bases; unmatched junction bases: 5. CDR3 in amino acids: CASSLVRLAGNIQYF. In DNA form, the CDR3 reads TGTGCCAGCAGCTTAGTTCGTCTAGCGGGAAACATTCAGTACTTC.

The chain is built from TRBV6-4 and TRBJ2-4; the match to TRBD2 covers 8 bases. The length of the CDR3 is 15 residues. Germline V gives CDR1 MRHNA, CDR2 SNTAGT. V dropped 5 bases and J dropped 3; count of bases not matched to a gene: 6. CDR3 DNA: TGTGCCAGCAGTACCGGGAGGGGCGGCAAAAACATTCAGTACTTC. The encoded protein is CASSTGRGGKNIQYF.

This chain links TRBV7-2 with TRBJ1-3; the match to TRBD1 covers 8 bases. Trimming cost V 4 bases and J 4 bases; bases outside gene matches: 6. Germline CDR1 is SGHTA and CDR2 is FQGNSA. This CDR3 is built from 15 residues. In DNA, the CDR3 is TGTGCCAGCAGCTCCCGGACAGGGCAAGGAAACACCATATATTTT. Amino acid sequence: CASSSRTGQGNTIYF.

The chain uses TRBV28 and TRBJ1-4; 9 positions match TRBD1. The CDR3 extends over 15 amino acids. Losses at the gene ends were 7 bases for V and 5 bases for J; bases not matched to a gene: 8. Germline assignment: CDR1 MDHEN and CDR2 SYDVKM. This CDR3 reads CASNPVDRGNEKLFF. In DNA form, the CDR3 reads TGTGCCAGCAACCCGGTGGACAGGGGAAATGAAAAACTGTTTTTT. Filled out from reference TRBV28 and TRBJ1-4, the complete variable domain reads DVKVTQSSRYLVKRTGEKVFLECVQDMDHENMFWYRQDPGLGLRLIYFSYDVKMKEKGDIPEGYSVSREKKERFSLILESASTNQTSMYLCASNPVDRGNEKLFFGSGTQLSVL.

The sample holds a few counts of this clone. Written as DNA, the CDR3 is TGTGCCAGCAGTTACCCGTCTCGCGGAAATCGCAATGAGCAGTTCTTC. Translation gives CASSYPSRGNRNEQFF. J is TRBJ2-1 and V is TRBV6-2 or TRBV6-3, with unresolved D. This CDR3 contains 16 residues. Germline V gene lookup returns CDR1 MNHEY and CDR2 SVGEGT. The V gene lost 2 bases and the J gene lost 6 bases, with 17 bases spanning the gap.

V usage is TRBV13 and J usage is TRBJ1-2, with D perhaps matching TRBD1 (6 bases). The CDR3 consists of 14 residues. Germline V gene lookup returns CDR1 PRHDT and CDR2 FYEKMQ (reference sequence). Trimming stripped 8 bases from V and 5 bases from J, with 18 bases between. The CDR3: CASVKSQGIYGYTF. DNA of the CDR3: TGTGCCAGCGTTAAAAGCCAGGGGATTTATGGCTACACCTTC.

V gene TRBV5-4 combines with J gene TRBJ2-7; D may be TRBD2 (5 bases). The CDR3 consists of 13 residues. The V gene's germline CDR1 is SGHNT and CDR2 YYREEE (reference sequence). V lost 5 bases, J lost 2 bases, and 11 bases lay in between. The CDR3 protein is CASSQTGTYEQYF. In nucleotides, the CDR3 is TGTGCCAGCAGTCAGACGGGGACCTACGAGCAGTACTTC.

This clone appeared a few times. The chain employs TRBV3-1 (or the pseudogene TRBV3-2) and TRBJ2-7; D gene uncertain. V lost 2 bases and J 5 bases, leaving 19 bases between the germline ends. The germline V gene encodes CDR1 LGHDT and CDR2 YNNKEL (reference sequence). The CDR3 length is 16 residues. The CDR3 protein is CASSQRRRPFGDEQYF. The CDR3 coding sequence is TGTGCCAGCAGCCAAAGGCGCAGGCCCTTTGGCGACGAGCAGTACTTC.

The chain is built from TRBV27 and TRBJ2-7; 14 nucleotides line up with TRBD2. This CDR3 has 15 residues. V trimming: 5 bases; J trimming: 6 bases; junction bases outside the gene matches: 6. The germline V gene has CDR1 MNHEY and CDR2 SMNVEV (reference sequence). The DNA for the CDR3 is TGTGCCAGCAGTCCCGGACTAGCGGGAGGCATCGAGCAGTACTTC. Residues: CASSPGLAGGIEQYF.